The 21 T cell receptor beta chains below were found in one sample sequenced in a study of technical replicates of blood from several donors. Assay: immunoSEQ multiplex PCR; the TCRdb copy retains only in-frame clones and omits some. The data hold around 89,000 clones, with around 95% observed a single time. The specimen sequenced was T cells isolated from PBMCs. All receptors come from a human donor in good health.

The rearrangement joins TRBV2 to TRBJ2-5; unclear D gene. The CDR3 covers 13 residues. CDR1 SNHLY and CDR2 FYNNEI come from the germline V gene. V was shortened by 5 bases and J by 5 bases, with 12 bases between the two germline ends. The CDR3 loop is CASSSVIFETQYF. The CDR3 DNA reads as TGTGCCAGCAGTTCTGTTATCTTTGAGACCCAGTACTTC.

The rearrangement joins TRBV27 to TRBJ2-3; the match to TRBD2 covers 12 bases. Germline loops: CDR1 MNHEY, CDR2 SMNVEV (reference sequence). V was pared by 7 bases and J by 4 bases, with 3 bases of the junction left unmatched. The CDR3 totals 14 residues. The CDR3 nucleotides are TGTGCCAGCACCCTAGCGGGGGGGGCAGATACGCAGTATTTT. Residues: CASTLAGGADTQYF.

The chain carries TRBV4-1 and TRBJ1-2, with 10 bases lining up with TRBD1. CDR1 MGHRA and CDR2 YSYEKL come from the germline V gene. The junction had 8 bases not matched to a gene; V was cut back by 4 bases and J by 6 bases. This CDR3 has 15 amino acids. The CDR3 DNA sequence: TGCGCCAGCAGCCGGGACAGGGGCCCCGGGGATGGCTACACCTTC. Translated: CASSRDRGPGDGYTF.

The V and J genes are TRBV15 and TRBJ2-5, with D possibly matching TRBD1 (7 bases). The germline V and J ends were trimmed by 0 bases and 4 bases, with 21 bases remaining between them. The CDR3 consists of 18 residues. Germline lookup yields CDR1 LNHNV and CDR2 YYDKDF (reference sequence). The CDR3 sequence: CATSRDYDWQGGGETQYF. The CDR3 DNA reads TGTGCCACCAGCAGAGATTATGATTGGCAGGGGGGCGGAGAGACCCAGTACTTC.

V is TRBV5-5 and J is TRBJ1-2; 10 bases line up with TRBD1. The CDR3 sequence is 15 residues long. CDR1 is SGHKS and CDR2 is YYEKEE in the germline V gene (reference sequence). Trimming removed 6 bases from V and 5 bases from J; junction bases left unmatched: 10. The DNA for the CDR3 is TGTGCCAGCACCCCTGGACAGGGGGGTCGATATGGCTACACCTTC. It translates to CASTPGQGGRYGYTF. The whole variable domain, remainder taken from reference TRBV5-5 and TRBJ1-2, is DAGVTQSPTHLIKTRGQQVTLRCSPISGHKSVSWYQQVLGQGPQFIFQYYEKEERGRGNFPDRFSARQFPNYSSELNVNALLLGDSALYLCASTPGQGGRYGYTFGSGTRLTVV.

The chain carries TRBV28 and TRBJ1-5; D may be TRBD1 (5 bases). CDR3 length: 14 amino acids. V was pared by 4 bases and J by 6 bases, with 13 bases between. The germline V gene has CDR1 MDHEN and CDR2 SYDVKM. In nucleotides, the CDR3 is TGTGCCAGCAGTTCCCCTCAGGGCGGTCAGCCCCAGCATTTT. Translation: CASSSPQGGQPQHF.

The rearrangement links TRBV7-5 to TRBJ1-2; the table's D gene call, TRBD1, was not cross checked with the DNA. TRBV7-5 represents a pseudogene. The CDR3 length is 16 residues. The CDR3 loop reads CVRSLAAGQEHYGYTF. The CDR3 region has the DNA TGTGTCAGAAGCTTAGCAGCGGGACAGGAACACTATGGCTACACCTTC.

CDR3 protein: CASGSSYNEQFF. CDR3 nucleotides: TGTGCCAGCGGGAGCTCCTACAATGAGCAGTTCTTC. The chain links TRBV9 to TRBJ2-1; a possible D gene is TRBD2 (5 bases). The V gene's germline CDR1 is SGDLS and CDR2 YYNGEE. Trimming stripped 7 bases from V and 0 bases from J, with 5 bases between. The CDR3 is 12 amino acids.

The chain combines TRBV2 with TRBJ1-4; D gene uncertain. CDR3 length equals 14 residues. The germline gives CDR1 SNHLY, CDR2 FYNNEI. Trimming removed 5 bases from V and 10 bases from J, with 17 bases in between. DNA of the CDR3: TGTGCCAGCAGTTCCTCGATAACGGGTCTAAAACTGTTTTTT. Translation: CASSSSITGLKLFF.

This rearrangement joins TRBV10-1 to TRBJ2-3; TRBD2 matches at 8 bases. Germline V gene data show CDR1 as WNHNN and CDR2 as SYGVQD (reference sequence). Trimming cost V 8 bases and J 6 bases; bases outside gene matches: 7. The CDR3 runs 13 residues. CDR3 in DNA: TGCGCCAGCCAGAGCGGGAGTGGGGATACGCAGTATTTT. It codes for CASQSGSGDTQYF.

The rearrangement links TRBV7-8 to TRBJ1-1; 8 nucleotides agree with TRBD1. Germline trimming cut 4 bases from V and 1 base from J; bases unmatched to any gene: 17. In germline, CDR1 is SGHVS, CDR2 FQNEAQ. This CDR3 has 19 residues. The CDR3 protein is CASSYDRGPARVANTEAFF. The CDR3 DNA reads TGTGCCAGCAGCTACGACAGGGGACCCGCCAGAGTTGCGAACACTGAAGCTTTCTTT. The full variable domain, in which reference TRBV7-8 and TRBJ1-1 provide the parts outside the CDR3, is GAGVSQSPRYKVAKRGQDVALRCDPISGHVSLFWYQQALGQGPEFLTYFQNEAQLDKSGLPSDRFFAERPEGSVSTLKIQRTQQEDSAVYLCASSYDRGPARVANTEAFFGQGTRLTVV.

This clone was observed a single time. This sequence joins TRBV14 and TRBJ1-2; D possibly corresponds to TRBD1 (6 bases). This CDR3 is built from 15 residues. Trimming left V 4 bases short and J 4 bases short, with 16 bases between. Looked up from germline, CDR1 is SGHDN and CDR2 is FVKESK. The CDR3 protein is CASSPGGGRGYGYTF. CDR3 nucleotide sequence: TGTGCCAGCAGCCCCGGGGGGGGGCGCGGCTATGGCTACACCTTC.

V gene TRBV19 combines with J gene TRBJ1-5; maybe TRBD1 (5 bases). Trimming took 1 base from V and 8 from J, leaving 9 bases between them. The CDR3 is made up of 13 amino acids. CDR1 and CDR2 from the germline V gene are LNHDA and SQIVND (reference sequence). The CDR3 sequence is CASSIAGGEPQHF. The DNA for the CDR3 is TGTGCCAGTAGTATAGCGGGGGGGGAGCCCCAGCATTTT. Looking up the rest from reference TRBV19 and TRBJ1-5 gives the full variable domain: DGGITQSPKYLFRKEGQNVTLSCEQNLNHDAMYWYRQDPGQGLRLIYYSQIVNDFQKGDIAEGYSVSREKKESFPLTVTSAQKNPTAFYLCASSIAGGEPQHFGDGTRLSIL.

The chain carries TRBV9 and TRBJ2-5; TRBD2 matches 8 bases. The V and J ends lost 0 bases and 3 bases, in that order; junction bases with no gene match: 4. Germline-derived CDR1 and CDR2 are SGDLS and YYNGEE. The CDR3 is made up of 15 amino acids. The CDR3 DNA reads as TGTGCCAGCAGCGTAGTATCAGCGGGGGAAGAGACCCAGTACTTC. Protein product: CASSVVSAGEETQYF.

The chain uses TRBV28 and TRBJ2-1; 11 bases are shared with TRBD2. V dropped 3 bases and J dropped 10; count of bases not matched to a gene: 14. In germline, CDR1 is MDHEN, CDR2 SYDVKM. This CDR3 comprises 17 residues. The CDR3 DNA is TGTGCCAGCAGTTTCCAAATTATTAGCGGGAGGGCAGTAGAGCAGTTCTTC. Residues: CASSFQIISGRAVEQFF.

The gene calls are TRBV15 and TRBJ2-5; tentatively, D is TRBD1 (5 bases). Germline lookup yields CDR1 LNHNV and CDR2 YYDKDF (reference sequence). V was cut by 0 bases and J by 5 bases, with 10 bases left in between. The CDR3 sequence is 14 residues long. As DNA, the CDR3 is TGTGCCACCAGCAGAGACAGGGTCCAGGAGACCCAGTACTTC. Amino acids: CATSRDRVQETQYF.

The genes are TRBV14 and TRBJ2-3; TRBD2 matches 14 bases. The trim removed 4 bases at V and 4 bases at J, leaving 16 bases unmatched. CDR1 is SGHDN, CDR2 FVKESK, per germline. This CDR3 has 20 amino acids. The CDR3 DNA reads TGTGCCAGCAGCCCAAGCTATGGACTAGCGGGAGGTCTGGGAGCAGATACGCAGTATTTT. Translated, it gives CASSPSYGLAGGLGADTQYF. Filled out from reference TRBV14 and TRBJ2-3, the complete variable domain reads EAGVTQFPSHSVIEKGQTVTLRCDPISGHDNLYWYRRVMGKEIKFLLHFVKESKQDESGMPNNRFLAERTGGTYSTLKVQPAELEDSGVYFCASSPSYGLAGGLGADTQYFGPGTRLTVL.

The chain is built from TRBV12-1 and TRBJ1-1; the table's D call, TRBD1, has no DNA check behind it. TRBV12-1 is annotated as a pseudogene. This CDR3 has 13 residues. The CDR3 is CASSGRQGTEAFF. CDR3 nucleotides: TGTGCCAGCAGCGGACGACAGGGTACTGAAGCTTTCTTT.

The V and J genes are TRBV6-1 and TRBJ2-7, with 9 positions matching TRBD1. The CDR3 is 12 amino acids. The V gene end was trimmed by 7 bases and the J gene end by 6 bases; junction bases not matched to a gene: 4. Per the germline V gene, CDR1 is MNHNS and CDR2 is SASEGT. The CDR3 reads CASMGQGSEQYF. Written as DNA, the CDR3 is TGTGCCAGCATGGGACAGGGTAGCGAGCAGTACTTC.

The rearrangement joins TRBV19 to TRBJ2-1; 9 bases agree with TRBD1. Germline-derived CDR1 and CDR2 are LNHDA and SQIVND (reference sequence). The CDR3 is made up of 14 amino acids. The junction had 10 bases not matched to a gene; V was cut back by 10 bases and J by 6 bases. In DNA form, the CDR3 reads TGTGCCACCTCGACAGGGGGTCTCGGCAATGAGCAGTTCTTC. Translation gives CATSTGGLGNEQFF.

The genes are TRBV10-1 and TRBJ2-7; TRBD1 agrees at 8 bases. The CDR3 runs 13 residues. V lost 4 bases and J lost 6; bases outside the gene matches: 5. CDR1 is WNHNN and CDR2 is SYGVQD in the germline V gene (reference sequence). The DNA for the CDR3 is TGCGCCAGCAGTGTGGCAGGGGGCTCCGAGCAGTACTTC. It specifies CASSVAGGSEQYF.